These T cell receptor beta chains were read from a single sample in a study of Ad26.COV2.S vaccination and SARS-CoV-2 variants. TCRdb's copy holds only in-frame clones and misses some; the assay was immunoSEQ multiplex PCR. Of about 280,000 clones listed, 80% to 90% are singletons. This material consisted of peripheral blood, taken in a trial of Ad26.COV2.S vaccine versus placebo. The receptors here all came from a person aged 18 to 59 who received the Ad26.COV2.S COVID-19 vaccine or a placebo. Both conserved end residues are part of each CDR3. The order of the fields is V gene, D gene, clone size, J gene, CDR3 protein, CDR3 DNA. The D gene is left open where the match is weak. Clone size is shown for a subset of rows, as once, few, many or a class of expanded clone.

V: TRBV4-3
D: .
size: .
J: TRBJ2-7
CDR3: CASSQVSAGRYEQYF
DNA: TGCGCCAGCAGCCAAGTTAGCGCGGGGCGCTACGAGCAGTACTTC

V: TRBV30
D: TRBD1
size: .
J: TRBJ1-6
CDR3: CACFPRDRGSPLHF
DNA: TGTGCCTGCTTTCCGCGGGACAGGGGATCACCCCTCCACTTT

V: TRBV7-2
D: TRBD1
size: .
J: TRBJ2-7
CDR3: CASRPGTGLSYEQYF
DNA: TGTGCCAGCAGGCCGGGGACAGGACTTTCCTACGAGCAGTACTTC

V: TRBV5-1
D: TRBD1
size: .
J: TRBJ1-2
CDR3: CASSPGTGGGYGYTF
DNA: TGCGCCAGCAGCCCCGGGACAGGGGGCGGCTATGGCTACACCTTC

V: TRBV7-2
D: TRBD2
size: .
J: TRBJ2-7
CDR3: CASSPGGGPYEQYF
DNA: TGTGCCAGCAGCCCGGGGGGGGGCCCCTACGAGCAGTACTTC

V: TRBV7-6
D: .
size: .
J: TRBJ1-1
CDR3: CASSEGMNTEAFF
DNA: TGTGCCAGCAGCGAGGGCATGAACACTGAAGCTTTCTTT

V: TRBV23-1
D: TRBD2
size: .
J: TRBJ2-2
CDR3: CASSHAPSGSIEGNTGELFF
DNA: TGCGCCAGCAGTCACGCCCCTAGCGGGAGCATCGAGGGGAACACCGGGGAGCTGTTTTTT

V: TRBV27
D: .
size: .
J: TRBJ2-3
CDR3: CASNNRGSTDTQYF
DNA: TGTGCCAGCAACAATAGGGGCAGTACAGATACGCAGTATTTT

V: TRBV19
D: TRBD1
size: .
J: TRBJ1-1
CDR3: CASSIVTGKMYTEAFF
DNA: TGTGCCAGTAGTATCGTGACAGGGAAGATGTACACTGAAGCTTTCTTT

V: TRBV29-1
D: TRBD1
size: .
J: TRBJ2-7
CDR3: CSVGTGTEQYF
DNA: TGCAGCGTTGGGACAGGGACCGAGCAGTACTTC

V: TRBV6-5
D: .
size: .
J: TRBJ2-7
CDR3: CASSYPGTPEQYF
DNA: TGTGCCAGCAGTTACCCCGGGACTCCGGAGCAGTACTTC

V: TRBV11-3
D: .
size: .
J: TRBJ2-5
CDR3: CASSLGAGLMETQYF
DNA: TGTGCCAGCAGCTTAGGGGCGGGTTTAATGGAGACCCAGTACTTC

V: TRBV7-8
D: .
size: .
J: TRBJ2-7
CDR3: CASSSRGSYEQYF
DNA: TGTGCCAGCAGCTCCCGGGGAAGCTACGAGCAGTACTTC

V: TRBV27
D: .
size: .
J: TRBJ2-3
CDR3: CASGESGTQYF
DNA: TGTGCCAGCGGGGAGTCAGGCACGCAGTATTTT

V: TRBV29-1
D: .
size: .
J: TRBJ1-2
CDR3: CSVWDYGYTF
DNA: TGCAGCGTTTGGGACTATGGCTACACCTTC

V: TRBV19
D: .
size: .
J: TRBJ2-1
CDR3: CASSIGGSRPGSYNEQFF
DNA: TGTGCCAGTAGTATAGGTGGGAGTCGCCCCGGCTCCTACAATGAGCAGTTCTTC

V: TRBV18
D: .
size: .
J: TRBJ1-2
CDR3: CASSPPGVGGYGYTF
DNA: TGTGCCAGCTCACCACCGGGGGTCGGGGGCTATGGCTACACCTTC

V: TRBV20-1
D: .
size: .
J: TRBJ2-7
CDR3: CSASQALGEQYF
DNA: TGCAGTGCTAGTCAGGCCTTGGGCGAGCAGTACTTC

V: TRBV6-5
D: TRBD1
size: .
J: TRBJ1-1
CDR3: CASSTDRGRDTEAFF
DNA: TGTGCCAGCAGTACCGACAGGGGGCGCGACACTGAAGCTTTCTTT

V: TRBV4-2
D: TRBD2
size: .
J: TRBJ2-3
CDR3: CASSQTVAGDGPDTQYF
DNA: TGTGCCAGCAGCCAGACTGTAGCGGGAGACGGCCCAGATACGCAGTATTTT

V: TRBV5-4
D: .
size: .
J: TRBJ2-7
CDR3: CASSERQSSYEQYF
DNA: TGTGCCAGCAGCGAAAGACAGAGCTCCTACGAGCAGTACTTC

V: TRBV27
D: .
size: .
J: TRBJ2-7
CDR3: CASSLHNSYEQYF
DNA: TGTGCCAGCAGTTTACACAACTCCTACGAGCAGTACTTC

V: TRBV7-3
D: .
size: .
J: TRBJ2-5
CDR3: CASRRNPGETQYF
DNA: TGTGCCAGCAGACGTAATCCGGGAGAGACCCAGTACTTC

V: TRBV30
D: .
size: .
J: TRBJ1-6
CDR3: CAWRGSGGGNSPLHF
DNA: TGTGCCTGGAGAGGGAGCGGGGGCGGTAATTCACCCCTCCACTTT

V: TRBV7-2
D: .
size: .
J: TRBJ2-5
CDR3: CASSQGTEETQYF
DNA: TGTGCCAGCAGCCAGGGGACCGAAGAGACCCAGTACTTC

V: TRBV27
D: .
size: .
J: TRBJ2-7
CDR3: CASSSGGYEQYF
DNA: TGTGCCAGCAGTTCCGGCGGCTACGAGCAGTACTTC

V: TRBV14
D: .
size: once
J: TRBJ1-3
CDR3: CASSQGHRNTIYF
DNA: TGTGCCAGCAGCCAGGGTCATCGGAACACCATATATTTT